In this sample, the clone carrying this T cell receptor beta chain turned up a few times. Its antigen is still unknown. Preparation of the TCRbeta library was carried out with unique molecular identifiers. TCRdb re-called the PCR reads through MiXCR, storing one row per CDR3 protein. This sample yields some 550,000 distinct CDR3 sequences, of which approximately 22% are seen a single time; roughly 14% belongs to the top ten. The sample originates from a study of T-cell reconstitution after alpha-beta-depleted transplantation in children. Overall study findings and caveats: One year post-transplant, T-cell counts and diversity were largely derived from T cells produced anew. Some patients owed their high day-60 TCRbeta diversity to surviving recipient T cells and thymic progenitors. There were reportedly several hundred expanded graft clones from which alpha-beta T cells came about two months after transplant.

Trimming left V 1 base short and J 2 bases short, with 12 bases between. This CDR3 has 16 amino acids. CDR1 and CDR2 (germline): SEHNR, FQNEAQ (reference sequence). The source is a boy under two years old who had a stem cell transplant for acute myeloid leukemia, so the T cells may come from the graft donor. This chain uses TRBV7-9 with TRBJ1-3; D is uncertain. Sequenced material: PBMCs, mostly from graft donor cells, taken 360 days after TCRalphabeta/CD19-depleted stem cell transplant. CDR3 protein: CASSLVGLEAGNTIYF. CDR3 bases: TGTGCCAGCAGCTTAGTAGGTTTGGAGGCTGGAAACACCATATATTTT.